A single sample is the source of the 13 T cell receptor beta chains below, sequenced in a study of glioma-infiltrating T cells. Using RNA template, CDR3s of TCR alpha and beta were amplified with iRepertoire arm-PCR. Each CDR3 protein gets one entry after TCRdb re-called the multiplex PCR reads with MiXCR. This sample has roughly 350,000 distinct CDR3 sequences, with 35% to 45% found just once. Sample: glioma tissue, nonneoplastic brain tissue, or PBMCs (not recorded which). These receptors all come from a human donor with low-grade glioma or glioblastoma, undergoing nonglioma brain surgery, or in good health (not recorded which).

This clonotype was counted a few times. The V and J genes are TRBV7-9 and TRBJ2-5; D is unresolved. Trimming cost V 0 bases and J 4 bases, with 15 bases left between them. Germline loops: CDR1 SEHNR, CDR2 FQNEAQ (reference sequence). CDR3 length: 16 residues. CDR3 in DNA: TGTGCCAGCAGCTTAGCCCCAAAGGGCCCGAGAGAGACCCAGTACTTC. It is translated as CASSLAPKGPRETQYF. Based on the CDR3 plus reference TRBV7-9 and TRBJ2-5, the full variable domain is DTGVSQNPRHKITKRGQNVTFRCDPISEHNRLYWYRQTLGQGPEFLTYFQNEAQLEKSRLLSDRFSAERPKGSFSTLEIQRTEQGDSAMYLCASSLAPKGPRETQYFGPGTRLLVL.

At least ten counts were recorded for this clonotype. V usage is TRBV20-1 and J usage is TRBJ2-3, with 9 bases fitting TRBD1. The germline V gene has CDR1 DFQATT and CDR2 SNEGSKA (reference sequence). V shed 3 bases and J 1 base; nucleotides not matched to a gene: 2. The CDR3 covers 14 residues. This chain's CDR3 is CSASDRGGTDTQYF. The CDR3 DNA sequence: TGCAGTGCTAGCGACAGGGGGGGCACAGATACGCAGTATTTT.

This clonotype was found once. The genes are TRBV14 and TRBJ2-1, with D perhaps matching TRBD2 (6 bases). Between the trimmed V and J ends, which lost 5 bases and 7 bases, there was a span of 15 bases. Germline V gene sequence: CDR1 SGHDN, CDR2 FVKESK. The CDR3 is made up of 14 amino acids. The DNA of the CDR3 is TGTGCCAGCAGCTGGGAGGAGGGTCGTAATGAGCAGTTCTTC. It specifies CASSWEEGRNEQFF.

The chain recombines TRBV3-1 with TRBJ1-3; TRBD1 agrees at 9 bases. Germline trimming cut 6 bases from V and 2 bases from J; bases unmatched to any gene: 14. Germline assignment: CDR1 LGHDT and CDR2 YNNKEL (reference sequence). There are 18 residues in the CDR3. The CDR3 DNA reads as TGTGCCAGCAGACCCCTTCCGGGACAGGGATTCACTGGAAACACCATATATTTT. Translation: CASRPLPGQGFTGNTIYF.

This sequence joins TRBV6-6 and TRBJ2-1; D remains ambiguous. Germline-derived CDR1 and CDR2 are MNHNY and SVGAGI (reference sequence). This CDR3 contains 15 residues. CDR3 loop: CVSSYSDPTYNEQFF. Here the CDR3 DNA reads TGTGTTAGCAGTTACTCTGACCCGACCTACAATGAGCAGTTCTTC.

This clonotype has just a few counts. This chain connects TRBV7-9 to TRBJ2-2; 8 bases match TRBD1. Germline-derived CDR1 and CDR2 are SEHNR and FQNEAQ (reference sequence). This CDR3 contains 17 residues. Losses at the gene ends were 5 bases for V and 5 bases for J; bases not matched to a gene: 13. The CDR3 DNA reads TGTGCCAGCAGCGGTCTGAGGGGGCAGGGGGCAACCGGGGAGCTGTTTTTT. Protein sequence: CASSGLRGQGATGELFF.

This clonotype was recorded a few times. V and J are TRBV19 and TRBJ1-2; D perhaps matches TRBD1 (5 bases). Germline V gene lookup returns CDR1 LNHDA and CDR2 SQIVND (reference sequence). Trimming stripped 4 bases from V and 6 bases from J, with 12 bases between. CDR3 length: 13 residues. The CDR3 loop is CASSTSPGNGYTF. The CDR3 DNA is TGTGCCAGTAGTACCAGTCCAGGGAATGGCTACACCTTC. The full variable domain, its missing parts supplied by reference TRBV19 and TRBJ1-2, is DGGITQSPKYLFRKEGQNVTLSCEQNLNHDAMYWYRQDPGQGLRLIYYSQIVNDFQKGDIAEGYSVSREKKESFPLTVTSAQKNPTAFYLCASSTSPGNGYTFGSGTRLTVV.

V is TRBV7-9 and J is TRBJ2-5; 11 bases map to TRBD2. Per the germline V gene, CDR1 is SEHNR and CDR2 is FQNEAQ (reference sequence). V shed 3 bases and J 9 bases; nucleotides not matched to a gene: 12. This CDR3 has 16 amino acids. The CDR3 reads CASSLVISGRASAQYF. The CDR3 coding sequence is TGTGCCAGCAGCTTGGTGATTAGCGGGAGGGCGTCGGCCCAGTACTTC.

Concerning this clonotype itself: This sequence may be a read error, since a much larger clone differs from it by one base. V is TRBV20-1 and J is TRBJ2-1; D gene unclear. The CDR3 is 15 amino acids. The V and J ends lost 5 bases and 0 bases respectively, with 14 bases between them. The germline V gene has CDR1 DFQATT and CDR2 SNEGSKA (reference sequence). This CDR3 is CSAGHGEISYNEQFF. DNA for the CDR3: TGCAGTGCTGGCCACGGAGAAATCTCCTACAATGAGCAGTTCTTC.

This clonotype was observed a handful of times. The chain has TRBV7-2 and TRBJ2-5, with 10 nucleotides matching TRBD1. There are 14 residues in the CDR3. V gave up 6 bases and J gave up 7 bases; unmatched junction bases: 8. Germline assignment: CDR1 SGHTA and CDR2 FQGNSA. CDR3 coding DNA: TGTGCCAGCAGTTCCATTGGACAGGGGGGGACCCAGTACTTC. Protein sequence: CASSSIGQGGTQYF.

The rearrangement joins TRBV28 to TRBJ2-7; D is perhaps TRBD2 (5 bases). V was trimmed by 4 bases and J by 3 bases, leaving 22 bases between them. This CDR3 spans 17 amino acids. In germline, CDR1 is MDHEN, CDR2 SYDVKM. The CDR3 is CASSSEGVQAGVYEQYF. The CDR3 DNA follows: TGTGCCAGCAGTTCAGAGGGAGTTCAGGCCGGCGTCTACGAGCAGTACTTC.

At least ten counts were recorded for this clonotype. This chain connects TRBV25-1 to TRBJ2-1; TRBD1 or TRBD2 may be the D gene (5 bases each). Per the germline V gene, CDR1 is MGHDK and CDR2 is SYGVNS. CDR3 length: 15 amino acids. V was clipped by 5 bases and J by 7 bases, with 18 bases between them. The chain's CDR3 is CASSLLADSRNEQFF. The CDR3 bases are TGTGCCAGCAGTCTCCTAGCCGACAGCCGAAATGAGCAGTTCTTC.

The chain links TRBV19 to TRBJ1-1; tentative D call: TRBD1 (6 bases). The V gene's germline CDR1 is LNHDA and CDR2 SQIVND (reference sequence). Trimming left V 5 bases short and J 11 bases short, with 15 bases between. This CDR3 has 12 residues. The CDR3 protein is CASSHTGRTAFF. CDR3 sequence (DNA): TGTGCCAGTAGTCATACAGGGCGTACGGCTTTCTTT. The full variable domain, rest sourced from reference TRBV19 and TRBJ1-1, is DGGITQSPKYLFRKEGQNVTLSCEQNLNHDAMYWYRQDPGQGLRLIYYSQIVNDFQKGDIAEGYSVSREKKESFPLTVTSAQKNPTAFYLCASSHTGRTAFFGQGTRLTVV.